These T cell receptor beta chains were read from a single sample in a study of blood T cell repertoires in COVID-19. Clones were read by immunoSEQ multiplex PCR, and TCRdb kept only the in-frame ones, dropping some. Of roughly 160,000 clones detected, approximately 79% appear once; the ten largest clones hold 15% to 20%. Sequencing was carried out using PBMCs or T cells enriched from blood (not recorded which). These TCRs come from a woman aged 70 to 79 in a cohort exposed to, infected with or recovered from COVID-19 (not recorded which). The conserved cysteine and the conserved F or W are not part of the CDR3 here. The D gene is left open where the match is weak.

v_call	j_call	d_call	cdr3_aa
TRBV28	TRBJ1-6	-	ASSPSGLNSPLH
TRBV28	TRBJ1-5	-	ASSRFRELYQPQH
TRBV28	TRBJ2-5	TRBD2	ASSEAGGETQY
TRBV19	TRBJ1-1	-	ASSRRGELAF
TRBV6-5	TRBJ1-4	TRBD1	ASRSGGANEKLF
TRBV28	TRBJ2-1	-	ASSLQQKFYEQF
TRBV10-2	TRBJ2-3	TRBD2	ASSGPGLAGVDTQY
TRBV5-4	TRBJ1-2	-	ASSLNENYGYT
TRBV27	TRBJ2-7	TRBD2	ASSLTSVLGVEQY
TRBV9	TRBJ2-3	-	ASSVDPSGSKIRSI
TRBV29-1	TRBJ2-1	TRBD2	SVWDYQRWEKRNEQF
TRBV5-5	TRBJ2-7	TRBD2	ASSLGASGSSYEQY
TRBV24-1	TRBJ2-1	TRBD2	ATSETRTSGSYNEQF
TRBV14	TRBJ2-5	TRBD1	ASSQRQGWETQY
TRBV19	TRBJ2-3	TRBD2	ASTGGSRDTQY
TRBV3-1/TRBV3-2	TRBJ2-7	TRBD2	ASSQGGLGYPLRSNSGL
TRBV28	TRBJ1-6	-	ASSLGRSPLH
TRBV24-1	TRBJ2-3	-	ATSEAQLTPSDTQY
TRBV7-3	TRBJ2-5	-	ASSLTGLGQETQY
TRBV12-3/TRBV12-4	TRBJ2-3	TRBD2	ASRLAGVDTQY
TRBV19	TRBJ1-2	TRBD1	ASSITGAGYT
TRBV5-4	TRBJ2-3	-	ASSFRLAPKADTQY
TRBV15	TRBJ1-3	-	ATSRAQGNGNTIY
TRBV28	TRBJ2-7	TRBD2	ASVGPSGPSYEQY
TRBV5-1	TRBJ2-3	-	ASSLADRLDLAY
TRBV28	TRBJ2-1	TRBD2	ASSPTGGRLYNEQF
TRBV7-8	TRBJ2-7	-	ASSLGGLVSYEQY
TRBV28	TRBJ2-7	-	ASSPDQFEDEQY
TRBV6-5	TRBJ1-2	TRBD1	ASSPRDREDYGYT
TRBV28	TRBJ2-7	-	ASSPGTPYEQY
TRBV6-1	TRBJ2-1	-	ASSENRFDEQF
TRBV2	TRBJ1-4	TRBD1	ASRPGQYEKLF